The 20 T cell receptor beta chains given below trace back to one sample, sequenced in a study of T cell responses to AZD1222 COVID-19 vaccine. TCRdb keeps only in-frame clones here, not all; method: immunoSEQ multiplex PCR. The top ten hold 3.7% of the sample, which has 85,000 to 100,000 clones, roughly nine tenths seen once. The sample here was peripheral blood, taken on day 0 of AZD1222 vaccination. These receptors were obtained from an adult in good health.

This chain joins TRBV4-3 and TRBJ1-6; no firm D call. This CDR3 spans 16 amino acids. CDR1 is LGHNA, CDR2 YSLEER, per germline. The ends were cut back, 0 bases at V and 9 bases at J, with 15 bases in the middle. The CDR3 sequence is CASSQDVGKFISPLHF. CDR3 DNA sequence: TGCGCCAGCAGCCAAGACGTTGGCAAGTTCATTTCACCCCTCCACTTT.

This clone has only a few counts. This chain uses TRBV5-1 with TRBJ2-7; no clear D. The CDR3 spans 11 residues. Trimming took off 3 bases at V and 3 bases at J, with 4 bases between the two ends. Germline CDR1 is SGHRS and CDR2 is YFSETQ. CDR3 bases: TGCGCCAGCAGCTCAGTCTACGAGCAGTACTTC. Translated, it gives CASSSVYEQYF. The complete variable domain, with remaining parts taken from reference TRBV5-1 and TRBJ2-7, reads KAGVTQTPRYLIKTRGQQVTLSCSPISGHRSVSWYQQTPGQGLQFLFEYFSETQRNKGNFPGRFSGRQFSNSRSEMNVSTLELGDSALYLCASSSVYEQYFGPGTRLTVT.

The chain is built from TRBV9 and TRBJ2-3; D gene uncertain. Germline loops: CDR1 SGDLS, CDR2 YYNGEE. V shed 3 bases and J shed 0 bases, with 11 bases lying between them. This CDR3 has 15 residues. This CDR3 is CASSGLLASTDTQYF. In DNA, the CDR3 is TGTGCCAGCAGCGGGCTCTTGGCTAGCACAGATACGCAGTATTTT.

The chain links TRBV19 to TRBJ2-7; TRBD1 matches at 9 bases. Germline values: CDR1 LNHDA, CDR2 SQIVND (reference sequence). With V trimmed by 4 bases and J by 5 bases, 6 bases remained unmatched. The length of the CDR3 is 14 residues. The CDR3 region is CASSRQGGFHEQYF. CDR3 nucleotides: TGTGCCAGTAGTAGACAGGGGGGTTTCCACGAGCAGTACTTC.

The V gene is TRBV6-5, the J gene TRBJ1-3; D might be TRBD1 (5 bases). The CDR3 is made up of 15 amino acids. The V and J ends lost 8 bases and 4 bases respectively, with 18 bases between them. The germline V gene has CDR1 MNHEY and CDR2 SVGAGI. The CDR3 DNA reads TGTGCCAGCCGAGTGGCAGGGAAGTTCGGAAACACCATATATTTT. This sequence encodes CASRVAGKFGNTIYF.

The rearrangement links TRBV7-9 to TRBJ1-2; D is possibly TRBD1 (6 bases). Germline loops: CDR1 SEHNR, CDR2 FQNEAQ (reference sequence). V lost 2 bases to trimming and J lost 5 bases, with 12 bases between them. The CDR3 covers 14 residues. The CDR3, as DNA: TGTGCCAGCAGCTTAAACACAGGGACTTATGGCTACACCTTC. The encoded protein is CASSLNTGTYGYTF.

The chain combines TRBV9 with TRBJ1-3; D is perhaps TRBD1 (5 bases). With 0 bases removed from V and 4 bases from J, the gap between germline ends came to 11 bases. Germline loops: CDR1 SGDLS, CDR2 YYNGEE. The CDR3 length is 15 residues. CDR3 loop: CASSVGGAWGNTIYF. CDR3 nucleotides: TGTGCCAGCAGCGTAGGTGGGGCGTGGGGAAACACCATATATTTT. The variable domain in full, with the rest retrieved from reference TRBV9 and TRBJ1-3, is DSGVTQTPKHLITATGQRVTLRCSPRSGDLSVYWYQQSLDQGLQFLIQYYNGEERAKGNILERFSAQQFPDLHSELNLSSLELGDSALYFCASSVGGAWGNTIYFGEGSWLTVV.

The chain is built from TRBV20-1 and TRBJ1-2, with D unresolved. The CDR3 is made up of 10 amino acids. The V and J ends lost 5 bases and 8 bases respectively, with 9 bases between them. The germline CDR1 and CDR2 sequences are DFQATT and SNEGSKA (reference sequence). The DNA of the CDR3 is TGCAGTGCTCCCAGCCTCGGCTACACCTTC. This encodes CSAPSLGYTF.

V usage is TRBV7-8 and J usage is TRBJ2-3; D possibly corresponds to TRBD2 (5 bases). With 5 bases removed from V and 4 bases from J, the gap between germline ends came to 16 bases. This CDR3 spans 15 amino acids. Germline V lookup: CDR1 SGHVS, CDR2 FQNEAQ. CDR3 nucleotides: TGTGCCAGCAGCCCGAGATCACTGGGAGCAGATACGCAGTATTTT. This encodes CASSPRSLGADTQYF.

The DNA for the CDR3 is TGTGCCAGCAGCCCGCTCAGTCGACAGACGTCCTACGAGCAGTACTTC. It is translated as CASSPLSRQTSYEQYF. V is TRBV11-2 and J is TRBJ2-7, with D tentatively TRBD1 (5 bases). The CDR3 spans 16 residues. V lost 5 bases and J lost 1, with 18 bases in between. CDR1 and CDR2 (germline): SGHAT, FQNNGV.

The chain has TRBV5-1 and TRBJ2-3; 9 positions agree with TRBD1. The CDR3 consists of 16 residues. V gave up 0 bases and J gave up 5 bases; unmatched junction bases: 7. Germline V lookup: CDR1 SGHRS, CDR2 YFSETQ. CDR3 loop: CASSLGTGQGIDTQYF. CDR3 DNA sequence: TGCGCCAGCAGCTTGGGAACGGGACAGGGTATAGATACGCAGTATTTT.

The chain recombines TRBV5-1 with TRBJ1-2; D is undetermined. Trimming pared 0 bases from V and 4 bases from J, leaving 10 bases between. This CDR3 comprises 14 residues. Germline assignment: CDR1 SGHRS and CDR2 YFSETQ. CDR3 residues: CASSLVPRAYGYTF. CDR3 sequence (DNA): TGCGCCAGCAGCTTGGTTCCAAGGGCCTATGGCTACACCTTC.

V gene TRBV7-2 combines with J gene TRBJ2-2, with D perhaps matching TRBD1 (6 bases). This CDR3 comprises 16 residues. V gave up 4 bases and J gave up 0 bases, with 12 bases separating them. Germline CDR1 is SGHTA and CDR2 is FQGNSA. The DNA for the CDR3 is TGTGCCAGCAGCTCACGATACAGGGCGAACACCGGGGAGCTGTTTTTT. As protein: CASSSRYRANTGELFF.

The DNA for the CDR3 is TGTGCCAGCAGCCCAGCGGGGCAGGCAGAGACCCAGTACTTC. Translation: CASSPAGQAETQYF. The chain employs TRBV7-9 and TRBJ2-5; 7 nucleotides align to TRBD2. Trimming removed 5 bases from V and 4 bases from J; junction bases left unmatched: 7. CDR1 and CDR2 from the germline V gene are SEHNR and FQNEAQ (reference sequence). This CDR3 spans 14 amino acids.

V usage is TRBV7-9 and J usage is TRBJ1-3; TRBD1 agrees at 8 bases. This CDR3 contains 18 residues. Germline V gene lookup returns CDR1 SEHNR and CDR2 FQNEAQ (reference sequence). The junction had 12 bases not matched to a gene; V was cut back by 5 bases and J by 0 bases. The CDR3 DNA is TGTGCCAGCAGCCCTAGGGGGGGACAGGTCCTCTCTGGAAACACCATATATTTT. It yields the protein CASSPRGGQVLSGNTIYF.

This chain links TRBV5-6 with TRBJ1-6, with D maybe TRBD1 (5 bases). The CDR3 totals 15 residues. Trimming stripped 1 base from V and 6 bases from J, with 11 bases between. From germline, CDR1 is SGHDT and CDR2 YYEEEE. CDR3 residues: CASSLSGRVNSPLHF. As DNA, the CDR3 is TGTGCCAGCAGCTTGTCGGGCAGGGTTAATTCACCCCTCCACTTT.

V gene TRBV7-3 combines with J gene TRBJ2-1; weak D call: TRBD2 (6 bases). The CDR3 has 15 amino acids. V was cut by 5 bases and J by 2 bases, with 13 bases left in between. The germline gives CDR1 SGHTA, CDR2 FQGTGA. This chain's CDR3 is CASSPQAGPYNEQFF. CDR3 in DNA: TGTGCCAGCAGCCCCCAGGCGGGGCCCTACAATGAGCAGTTCTTC.

There are a few counts of this clone. The DNA for the CDR3 is TGTGCCTGGGGTCTTCAAGGGGGCAGGTTCGAAAAACTGTTTTTT. It is translated as CAWGLQGGRFEKLFF. V gene TRBV30 combines with J gene TRBJ1-4, with 7 bases lining up with TRBD1. The CDR3 runs to 15 residues. Germline CDR1 reads GTSNPN; CDR2 reads SVGIG (reference sequence). Trimming removed 5 bases from V and 8 bases from J; junction bases left unmatched: 14.

This chain uses TRBV7-9 with TRBJ2-3; D possibly corresponds to TRBD2 (7 bases). There are 15 residues in the CDR3. The germline V gene has CDR1 SEHNR and CDR2 FQNEAQ (reference sequence). V lost 2 bases, J lost 4 bases, and 13 bases lay in between. The CDR3 DNA sequence: TGTGCCAGCAGCTTACGGGGGGCCGGGGCAGATACGCAGTATTTT. Translation: CASSLRGAGADTQYF.

The chain joins TRBV5-5 to TRBJ2-5; TRBD1 is a possible D gene (7 bases). From germline, CDR1 is SGHKS and CDR2 YYEKEE (reference sequence). This CDR3 region has 14 residues. Trimming stripped 0 bases from V and 5 bases from J, with 11 bases between. This chain's CDR3 is CASSLAGGGETQYF. The CDR3 bases are TGTGCCAGCAGCTTGGCCGGAGGGGGCGAGACCCAGTACTTC.